This record covers a single T cell receptor beta chain. V trimming: 3 bases; J trimming: 3 bases; junction bases outside the gene matches: 7. The CDR3 is 16 residues long. CDR1 LGHNA and CDR2 YNFKEQ come from the germline V gene. These data come from a study of blood T cells in healthy people across ages. Study as a whole: Roughly one uniquely barcoded beta molecule per two T cells was captured.

PCR was performed a second time for roughly 7 to 11 cycles using a sample-barcoded 5' primer and a J-beta primer mix. Tags on each cDNA molecule came from a template-switch adaptor with 12 random nucleotides. TCRdb re-analysed the 5' RACE reads in MiXCR, keeping a single row per CDR3 protein. The sample has hundreds of thousands of distinct CDR3 sequences, 58% seen once. V is TRBV4-2 and J is TRBJ1-5, with 8 bases fitting TRBD1. Sequenced material: blood. The receptor was isolated from a man between 25 and 39 years old in good health. The CDR3 sequence: CASSQRPGQDNQPQHF. DNA for the CDR3: TGTGCCAGCAGCCAGAGACCGGGACAGGACAATCAGCCCCAGCATTTT.